Below, 20 T cell receptor beta chains from the same sample are listed, as sequenced in a study of cytomegalovirus exposure and HLA in healthy donors. 13 Jbeta primers and 60 Vbeta primers were used for the PCR. TCRdb's table, derived via immunoSEQ multiplex PCR, lists solely in-frame clones and lacks some. The table has around 150,000 clones, 75% seen once. Source material: PBMCs. The receptors were gathered from a woman aged 40 to 49 in good health and CMV-seropositive.

The rearrangement links TRBV18 to TRBJ2-3; maybe TRBD2 (6 bases). Germline V gene lookup returns CDR1 KGHSH and CDR2 LQKENI. The CDR3 totals 13 residues. Trimming removed 3 bases from V and 2 bases from J, with 6 bases in between. The CDR3 loop reads CASSPGLTDTQYF. As DNA, the CDR3 is TGTGCCAGCTCACCGGGACTCACAGATACGCAGTATTTT.

This clone turned up a few times. The CDR3 bases are TGTGCCAGCAGCTCACTCTACGAGCAGTACTTC. Translation: CASSSLYEQYF. The chain employs TRBV5-8 and TRBJ2-7, with no clear D. Trimming cost V 3 bases and J 3 bases, with 4 bases left between them. CDR1 and CDR2 (germline): SGHTS, YDEGEE. The CDR3 is 11 residues long.

The chain carries TRBV29-1 and TRBJ2-7; D is uncertain. V gave up 0 bases and J gave up 3 bases, with 18 bases separating them. CDR1 is SQVTM, CDR2 ANQGSEA, per germline. The length of the CDR3 is 16 residues. The CDR3 DNA is TGCAGCGTTGAAGATCCCCTTAACGGAGACCACTACGAGCAGTACTTC. Translating it yields CSVEDPLNGDHYEQYF.

The rearrangement uses TRBV9 and TRBJ2-7, with 7 bases identical to TRBD1. With 3 bases clipped from V and 3 bases from J, the junction kept 0 bases outside the gene matches. This CDR3 contains 12 residues. CDR1 SGDLS and CDR2 YYNGEE come from the germline V gene. The CDR3 loop reads CASSGQGYEQYF. The CDR3 DNA is TGTGCCAGCAGCGGACAGGGCTACGAGCAGTACTTC.

The rearrangement links TRBV6-6 to TRBJ1-2, with 7 positions matching TRBD1. This CDR3 comprises 14 residues. The V gene end was trimmed by 5 bases and the J gene end by 2 bases; junction bases not matched to a gene: 5. Germline V gene data show CDR1 as MNHNY and CDR2 as SVGAGI (reference sequence). Here the CDR3 reads CASSPGTANYGYTF. CDR3 nucleotide sequence: TGTGCCAGCAGTCCAGGGACAGCCAACTATGGCTACACCTTC.

This chain links TRBV19 with TRBJ2-7; TRBD1 agrees at 7 bases. The CDR3 covers 14 residues. J lost 7 bases, V lost 3 bases, and 9 bases had no gene match. The germline gives CDR1 LNHDA, CDR2 SQIVND (reference sequence). The CDR3 here is CASSIWDSPGEQYF. DNA for the CDR3: TGTGCCAGTAGTATCTGGGACAGTCCGGGGGAGCAGTACTTC.

On this clone itself: This sample includes further DNA sequences coding for the same CDR3. The DNA for the CDR3 is TGTGCCAGCAGCAAGACTCCGGGACAGGGAGGATCGAACACTGAAGCTTTCTTT. Its translation is CASSKTPGQGGSNTEAFF. The rearrangement uses TRBV9 and TRBJ1-1; 9 bases fit TRBD1. Germline CDR1 SGDLS, CDR2 YYNGEE. Losses at the gene ends were 4 bases for V and 1 base for J; bases not matched to a gene: 14. This CDR3 has 18 amino acids.

V and J are TRBV4-1 and TRBJ2-7; tentatively, D is TRBD1 (5 bases). V lost 0 bases to trimming and J lost 4 bases, with 16 bases between them. The length of the CDR3 is 16 residues. CDR1 MGHRA and CDR2 YSYEKL come from the germline V gene. The CDR3, as DNA: TGCGCCAGCAGCCAAGATCAGGGTCCCGCAGGGTACGAGCAGTACTTC. Translating it yields CASSQDQGPAGYEQYF.

The V and J genes are TRBV21-1 and TRBJ2-7; the DNA was not used to check the table's D call, TRBD2. TRBV21-1 has pseudogene status. CDR3 length: 15 amino acids. The DNA for the CDR3 is TGTGCCAGCAGCAAAAGGGAGTGGGGCTCCTACGAGCAGTACTTC. It codes for CASSKREWGSYEQYF.

Comment on this clone: One end of the junction varies from germline; a read error may be responsible. The CDR3 loop reads CASSLGEAGELFF. The DNA for the CDR3 is TGTGCTAGCAGCTTGGGGGAGGCCGGGGAGCTGTTTTTT. The genes are TRBV7-7 and TRBJ2-2; TRBD2 might be the D (6 bases). The CDR3 consists of 13 residues. Germline assignment: CDR1 SSHAT and CDR2 FNYEAQ (reference sequence).

The chain has TRBV25-1 and TRBJ2-7; 10 nucleotides line up with TRBD1. The CDR3 contains 14 residues. Per the germline V gene, CDR1 is MGHDK and CDR2 is SYGVNS. J was trimmed by 5 bases and V by 6 bases; bases with no gene match: 7. The CDR3 region has the DNA TGTGCCAGCAGCGACGACAGGGGGCTTAACGAGCAGTACTTC. This encodes CASSDDRGLNEQYF.

V and J are TRBV4-2 and TRBJ2-3; D is unclear. From germline, CDR1 is LGHNA and CDR2 YNFKEQ. CDR3 size: 13 residues. Trimming took off 8 bases at V and 2 bases at J, with 11 bases between the two ends. CDR3 amino acids: CASSNSNTDTQYF. CDR3 nucleotide sequence: TGTGCCAGCTCTAATTCTAACACAGATACGCAGTATTTT.

The chain has TRBV28 and TRBJ2-1, with TRBD2 matching 8 bases. Germline CDR1 reads MDHEN; CDR2 reads SYDVKM. The CDR3 has 14 residues. The CDR3 DNA sequence: TGTGCTTCTGTAGCGGGAACGAACTACAATGAGCAGTTCTTC. Its protein product is CASVAGTNYNEQFF. The whole variable domain, filled in from reference TRBV28 and TRBJ2-1, reads DVKVTQSSRYLVKRTGEKVFLECVQDMDHENMFWYRQDPGLGLRLIYFSYDVKMKEKGDIPEGYSVSREKKERFSLILESASTNQTSMYLCASVAGTNYNEQFFGPGTRLTVL.

This clone was seen a few times. The chain joins TRBV29-1 to TRBJ2-5, with 10 nucleotides matching TRBD2. CDR1 SQVTM and CDR2 ANQGSEA come from the germline V gene. Trimming removed 3 bases from V and 5 bases from J; junction bases left unmatched: 3. The CDR3 is made up of 13 amino acids. Written as DNA, the CDR3 is TGCAGCGTTGAGGGTAGCGGGAGGGAGACCCAGTACTTC. It encodes CSVEGSGRETQYF.

The rearrangement links TRBV28 to TRBJ2-5, with 8 bases identical to TRBD1. The ends lost 6 bases at V and 9 bases at J; junction bases unmatched: 15. Germline V CDR1 and CDR2: MDHEN, SYDVKM. The CDR3 is 15 residues long. The DNA of the CDR3 is TGTGCCAGCAGCACGTTTGGACAGGGCTTATCGGCCCAGTACTTC. Encoded protein: CASSTFGQGLSAQYF.

This clone was seen only a few times. The V gene is TRBV4-1, the J gene TRBJ2-1, with D possibly matching TRBD1 (6 bases). The CDR3 runs 15 residues. In germline, CDR1 is MGHRA, CDR2 YSYEKL. V was pared by 0 bases and J by 7 bases, with 13 bases between. The chain's CDR3 is CASSQDQGQSNEQFF. The CDR3 DNA is TGCGCCAGCAGCCAAGACCAGGGACAAAGTAATGAGCAGTTCTTC.

This clone was seen only a few times. Other DNA sequences from this sample encode an identical CDR3 as well. This sequence joins TRBV9 and TRBJ2-1, with 7 positions matching TRBD2. V trimming: 2 bases; J trimming: 3 bases; junction bases outside the gene matches: 2. Germline CDR1 and CDR2: SGDLS and YYNGEE. The CDR3 consists of 14 residues. Here the CDR3 DNA reads TGTGCCAGCAGCGTCCTAGCGGACTACAATGAGCAGTTCTTC. This gives the protein CASSVLADYNEQFF.

The rearrangement uses TRBV7-2 and TRBJ1-2, with 9 bases aligning to TRBD1. Germline V lookup: CDR1 SGHTA, CDR2 FQGNSA. V lost 1 base to trimming and J lost 4 bases; unmatched junction nucleotides: 7. The CDR3 is made up of 16 amino acids. CDR3 in amino acids: CASSLGGTGLSYGYTF. CDR3 bases: TGTGCCAGCAGCTTAGGAGGGACAGGGTTGTCCTATGGCTACACCTTC.

Remarks on this clone: Germline and junction disagree at one end, which may indicate a read error. The chain carries TRBV7-7 and TRBJ1-4; no firm D call. The CDR3 runs to 16 residues. The V gene's germline CDR1 is SSHAT and CDR2 FNYEAQ (reference sequence). CDR3 in amino acids: CASSLALRRLDEKLFF. CDR3 sequence (DNA): TGTGCTAGCAGCTTAGCGCTGAGGAGGTTAGATGAAAAACTGTTTTTT.

This sequence joins TRBV9 and TRBJ2-1, with D possibly being TRBD2 (6 bases). V lost 0 bases to trimming and J lost 2 bases, with 9 bases between them. This CDR3 is built from 15 residues. Germline CDR1 reads SGDLS; CDR2 reads YYNGEE. The CDR3 loop reads CASSVVAEPYNEQFF. In DNA form, the CDR3 reads TGTGCCAGCAGCGTAGTAGCGGAACCCTACAATGAGCAGTTCTTC.